This T cell receptor beta chain emerged from a study of T cells in Graves' hyperthyroidism and ophthalmopathy. This CDR3 has 15 amino acids. The V end lost 7 bases, the J end lost 3 bases, and 16 bases lay between the germline ends. Amplified TCR beta CDR3 regions derived from RNA transcripts. Researchers ran a first-round RT-PCR on the TCR CDR3 using the HTBI primer set. TCRdb independently ran MiXCR on the multiplex PCR reads; one entry per CDR3 protein. In the table there are about 640,000 distinct CDR3 sequences, 20% of which are singletons. Uncontrolled infection, other autoimmune disease, pregnancy and lactation each barred patients from inclusion. This clonotype was seen a few times.

This sequence originates from a man aged 25-45 years with Graves' ophthalmopathy. J is TRBJ2-1 and V is TRBV12-3 or TRBV12-4; D is ambiguous. What was sequenced was blood. The CDR3 DNA follows: TGTGCCAGCACCCTGACCCAAAACAACTACAATGAGCAGTTCTTC. This sequence encodes CASTLTQNNYNEQFF.